At least ten counts were recorded for the clone carrying this T cell receptor beta chain. What it recognizes is unknown. Control and CVID samples contributed equal amounts of genomic DNA. Assay used: immunoSEQ multiplex PCR; TCRdb lists only in-frame clones, some missing. The sample contains 60,000 to 75,000 clones, none occurring once; more than 1.5% lies in the top ten. This sample is part of a study of T cell clonality in common variable immunodeficiency. General study findings and limits: Compared with controls, CVID subjects had fewer shared TCRbeta clones.

Blood samples were heparinized, roughly 5 to 9 ml per donor. Sequencing input: peripheral blood mononuclear cells. This receptor was identified in a person aged 18 to 75 in good health.

The sequenced CDR3 bases are TGTGCCAGCAGCTTACTAGCGGGAGGACCAGATACG. Protein: CASSLLAGGPDT. The CDR3 in full is CASSLLAGGPDTQYF. V and J are TRBV11-2 and TRBJ2-3; TRBD2 agrees at 11 bases. Sequencing ends 3 residues short of the CDR3 end; the germline J gene provides the rest. Germline loops: CDR1 SGHAT, CDR2 FQNNGV. The CDR3 totals 15 residues. The junction had 2 bases not matched to a gene; V was cut back by 2 bases and J by 4 bases.